Below are 14 T cell receptor beta chains sequenced from a single sample in a study of PD-1 blockade in classical Hodgkin lymphoma. Every patient had relapsed following autologous stem cell transplantation, and cohorts differed in brentuximab vedotin exposure. Assay: immunoSEQ multiplex PCR; the TCRdb copy retains only in-frame clones and omits some. Of roughly 61,000 clones listed, around 91% are singletons. The specimen was peripheral blood mononuclear cells (PBMCs), collected at baseline. Receptors were obtained from a human donor with classical Hodgkin lymphoma.

The chain combines TRBV28 with TRBJ1-6, with 7 bases that match TRBD1. CDR1 MDHEN and CDR2 SYDVKM come from the germline V gene. The trim removed 7 bases at V and 5 bases at J, leaving 8 bases unmatched. The CDR3 has 15 residues. The CDR3 DNA reads TGTGCCAGCACCCTTACAGGGGTCCATAATTCACCCCTCCACTTT. Translated: CASTLTGVHNSPLHF.

The genes are TRBV2 and TRBJ2-5; no clear D. This CDR3 is built from 13 residues. V lost 11 bases and J 2 bases, leaving 15 bases between the germline ends. The germline V gene encodes CDR1 SNHLY and CDR2 FYNNEI. CDR3 in amino acids: CAVLVPLQETQYF. In DNA form, the CDR3 reads TGTGCCGTTCTGGTCCCCTTACAAGAGACCCAGTACTTC. The whole variable domain, remainder taken from reference TRBV2 and TRBJ2-5, is EPEVTQTPSHQVTQMGQEVILRCVPISNHLYFYWYRQILGQKVEFLVSFYNNEISEKSEIFDDQFSVERPDGSNFTLKIRSTKLEDSAMYFCAVLVPLQETQYFGPGTRLLVL.

The chain carries TRBV25-1 and TRBJ1-2; D not certain. Germline lookup yields CDR1 MGHDK and CDR2 SYGVNS. V was cut by 8 bases and J by 9 bases, with 22 bases left in between. This CDR3 contains 14 residues. The CDR3 reads CASPWTLPPGSYTF. Here the CDR3 DNA reads TGTGCCAGCCCGTGGACGCTCCCTCCCGGGAGCTACACCTTC.

V gene TRBV14 combines with J gene TRBJ2-3, with D possibly being TRBD1 or TRBD2 (6 bases each). The V end was cut by 4 bases, the J end by 2 bases, with 16 bases between. Germline CDR1 SGHDN, CDR2 FVKESK. The CDR3 runs 16 residues. The CDR3 DNA reads as TGTGCCAGCAGCCCAGGAGGGGGACCCATCACAGATACGCAGTATTTT. It encodes CASSPGGGPITDTQYF. Variable domain in full (rest from reference TRBV14 and TRBJ2-3): EAGVTQFPSHSVIEKGQTVTLRCDPISGHDNLYWYRRVMGKEIKFLLHFVKESKQDESGMPNNRFLAERTGGTYSTLKVQPAELEDSGVYFCASSPGGGPITDTQYFGPGTRLTVL.

The rearrangement joins TRBV7-6 to TRBJ2-7, with a weak D call TRBD2 (7 bases). CDR1 SGHVS and CDR2 FNYEAQ come from the germline V gene. Trimming shortened V by 8 bases and J by 5 bases, and 25 bases separated the two germline ends. The CDR3 runs 16 residues. The CDR3 spells CASGLIAGARLDEQYF. CDR3 DNA: TGTGCCAGCGGTCTTATCGCGGGGGCTCGACTGGACGAGCAGTACTTC.

This chain uses TRBV4-1 with TRBJ2-5; 8 bases are a match to TRBD1. CDR1 is MGHRA, CDR2 YSYEKL, per germline. The CDR3 sequence is 16 residues long. The V gene end was trimmed by 3 bases and the J gene end by 2 bases; junction bases not matched to a gene: 8. In nucleotides, the CDR3 is TGCGCCAGCAGCCATATTGGGACAGGCCCACAAGAGACCCAGTACTTC. Its translation: CASSHIGTGPQETQYF.

This clone was counted a few times. V gene TRBV6-5 combines with J gene TRBJ1-2; TRBD1 matches at 8 bases. This CDR3 comprises 13 residues. Germline CDR1 MNHEY, CDR2 SVGAGI. The ends lost 10 bases at V and 2 bases at J; junction bases unmatched: 6. CDR3 residues: CATQRQGNYGYTF. CDR3 bases: TGTGCCACACAACGACAGGGGAACTATGGCTACACCTTC.

V is TRBV7-9 and J is TRBJ2-7; no reliable D call. The germline V gene encodes CDR1 SEHNR and CDR2 FQNEAQ (reference sequence). V lost 5 bases and J lost 5, with 16 bases in between. The CDR3 has 14 residues. The CDR3 here is CASSRQSSLHEQYF. The CDR3 region has the DNA TGTGCCAGCAGCCGACAAAGTAGTCTTCACGAGCAGTACTTC.

The chain is built from TRBV20-1 and TRBJ1-2, with D uncertain. CDR1 is DFQATT, CDR2 SNEGSKA, per germline (reference sequence). V shed 2 bases and J shed 6 bases, with 4 bases lying between them. The CDR3 runs to 10 residues. CDR3 sequence (DNA): TGCAGTGCTAGAACGGATGGCTACACCTTC. This gives the protein CSARTDGYTF.

The V and J genes are TRBV30 and TRBJ1-2; no clear D gene. Germline V gene sequence: CDR1 GTSNPN, CDR2 SVGIG (reference sequence). V was trimmed by 3 bases and J by 6 bases, leaving 14 bases between them. CDR3 length: 13 residues. The CDR3 is CAWSVGGEDGYTF. In DNA form, the CDR3 reads TGTGCCTGGAGCGTGGGTGGGGAGGATGGCTACACCTTC.

This clone was recorded only once. The chain recombines TRBV5-6 with TRBJ2-2; D is undetermined. The CDR3 is 14 amino acids. V lost 2 bases, J lost 2 bases, and 7 bases lay in between. Germline lookup yields CDR1 SGHDT and CDR2 YYEEEE. The CDR3 region has the DNA TGTGCCAGCAGCTTCGGCAGAAACACCGGGGAGCTGTTTTTT. Its protein is CASSFGRNTGELFF.

The chain links TRBV19 to TRBJ1-1; D unresolved. The CDR3 extends over 12 amino acids. Germline-derived CDR1 and CDR2 are LNHDA and SQIVND (reference sequence). V lost 6 bases to trimming and J lost 3 bases, with 8 bases between them. The CDR3: CASRVGDTEAFF. CDR3 nucleotide sequence: TGTGCCAGTAGGGTTGGGGACACTGAAGCTTTCTTT.

Only one count was recorded for this clone. V and J are TRBV25-1 and TRBJ1-2; D unclear. CDR3 length: 13 amino acids. Germline V gene sequence: CDR1 MGHDK, CDR2 SYGVNS. V shed 3 bases and J shed 3 bases, with 8 bases lying between them. For the CDR3, the DNA is TGTGCCAGCAGTGATAACAAGGACTATGGCTACACCTTC. This gives the protein CASSDNKDYGYTF.

This chain links TRBV30 with TRBJ2-1; 9 bases map to TRBD2. The CDR3 sequence is 15 residues long. Germline V CDR1 and CDR2: GTSNPN, SVGIG (reference sequence). The junction had 10 bases not matched to a gene; V was cut back by 5 bases and J by 5 bases. For the CDR3, the DNA is TGTGCCTGGCATGCTTCGGCGGGGGGGAACAATGAGCAGTTCTTC. Translating it yields CAWHASAGGNNEQFF.